This T cell receptor beta chain stems from a study of cytomegalovirus exposure and HLA in healthy donors. Primers: 60 Vbeta forward and 13 Jbeta reverse. TCRdb's table, derived via immunoSEQ multiplex PCR, lists solely in-frame clones and lacks some. Its clone listing holds about 200,000 clones. The sample taken for sequencing was PBMCs. The receptor's source is a boy aged 5-17 years in good health and CMV-seronegative.

The CDR3 bases are TGTGCCAGCAGCCAAGATCGGGGGGGCTCCTACAATGAGCAGTTCTTC. Protein: CASSQDRGGSYNEQFF. The V call is TRBV4-2, the J call TRBJ2-1; 8 nucleotides match TRBD2. V was pared by 0 bases and J by 0 bases, with 1 base of the junction left unmatched. Germline assignment: CDR1 LGHNA and CDR2 YNFKEQ. CDR3 length equals 16 residues.